This T cell receptor beta chain was sequenced for a study of regulatory T cells in long-lasting Graves disease. Across the study: The term persistent Graves' disease signified upward of 5 years on antithyroid drugs with positive TSH receptor antibodies.

Looked up from germline, CDR1 is MNHEY and CDR2 is SVGEGT. This CDR3 spans 14 amino acids. Trimming took off 2 bases at V and 8 bases at J, with 15 bases between the two ends. Time point described: persistent/refractory GD, antithyroid drugs over 5 years with positive TRAb. PBMC RNA served as the TCR library source. Study results and limitations: Among the persistent patients, fewer than 3,500 public clonotypes were shared, more than the roughly 970 shared among new patients.

Building the TCR beta libraries relied on iRepertoire HTBI primers, and CDR3 regions underwent Arm-PCR. TCRdb reanalysed the multiplex PCR reads using MiXCR and keeps one entry per CDR3 protein. The sample includes about 340,000 distinct CDR3 sequences, around 20% of them seen just once. Note on this clonotype: Its matching antigen is unknown.

The sample in question was peripheral blood mononuclear cells (PBMCs), obtained when the disease was refractory, from a patient treated with antithyroid drugs. The genes are TRBV6-2 or TRBV6-3 and TRBJ1-2; D unclear. This sequence was found in a female donor with Graves disease. The CDR3 region is CASSYTATGGGYTF. The CDR3 DNA reads as TGTGCCAGCAGTTACACTGCGACGGGTGGGGGCTACACCTTC.